The 15 T cell receptor beta chains below were found in one sample sequenced in a study of blood T cell repertoires in COVID-19. Profiling relied on immunoSEQ multiplex PCR, and the TCRdb table lists in-frame clones only, not all of them. The sample yields roughly 250,000 clones, around nine tenths seen once. Sequenced input: PBMCs or T cells enriched from blood (not recorded which). The receptors stem from a woman younger than 30 who had recovered from COVID-19.

Written as DNA, the CDR3 is TGTGCCAGCAGTCCTGCGGGACTAGCGGCAGCCAGGGATACGCAGTATTTT. Amino acid sequence: CASSPAGLAAARDTQYF. This sequence joins TRBV28 and TRBJ2-3, with TRBD2 identical over 11 bases. Germline trimming cut 5 bases from V and 6 bases from J; bases unmatched to any gene: 13. This CDR3 has 17 residues. The germline V gene has CDR1 MDHEN and CDR2 SYDVKM.

The chain uses TRBV24-1 and TRBJ1-2; 8 nucleotides match TRBD1. The junction had 20 bases not matched to a gene; V was cut back by 8 bases and J by 4 bases. This CDR3 contains 18 residues. CDR1 KGHDR and CDR2 SFDVKD come from the germline V gene. The CDR3 bases are TGTGCCACCATATGCATTTGGGACAGGTGCCGACCTCTCTATGGCTACACCTTC. The encoded protein is CATICIWDRCRPLYGYTF.

The chain combines TRBV5-1 with TRBJ1-2; 8 positions agree with TRBD1. Germline assignment: CDR1 SGHRS and CDR2 YFSETQ. Trimming at V came to 5 bases and at J to 7 bases, leaving 7 bases not matched to a gene. The CDR3 runs 13 residues. CDR3 loop: CASSPAGGSGYTF. In nucleotides, the CDR3 is TGCGCCAGCAGTCCGGCAGGGGGCTCTGGCTACACCTTC.

About this clone itself: At the DNA level, this CDR3 is encoded by other sequences in the same sample as well. This chain connects TRBV7-2 to TRBJ1-1; D gene ambiguous. This CDR3 is built from 12 residues. The germline V gene encodes CDR1 SGHTA and CDR2 FQGNSA. V lost 3 bases and J lost 1, with 3 bases in between. CDR3 sequence reads: CASSFRNTEAFF. CDR3 in DNA: TGTGCCAGCAGCTTCCGGAACACTGAAGCTTTCTTT.

This chain joins TRBV5-6 and TRBJ1-2, with 8 positions matching TRBD1. CDR1 is SGHDT and CDR2 is YYEEEE in the germline V gene. The ends lost 4 bases at V and 7 bases at J; junction bases unmatched: 6. This CDR3 is 13 amino acids long. The CDR3 region is CASSQDRDFGYTF. Written as DNA, the CDR3 is TGTGCCAGCAGCCAGGACAGGGATTTTGGCTACACCTTC.

The chain has TRBV28 and TRBJ2-2; 12 nucleotides line up with TRBD2. The V gene's germline CDR1 is MDHEN and CDR2 SYDVKM. V was clipped by 1 base and J by 5 bases; unmatched bases: 8. This CDR3 has 18 residues. The CDR3 here is CASSLFPSGRAGTGELFF. The CDR3 nucleotides read TGTGCCAGCAGTTTATTTCCTAGCGGGAGGGCAGGGACCGGGGAGCTGTTTTTT.

J is TRBJ1-4 and V is TRBV7-2; D not certain. The CDR3 extends over 15 amino acids. Germline lookup yields CDR1 SGHTA and CDR2 FQGNSA. Trimming removed 1 base from V and 7 bases from J, with 13 bases in between. The CDR3 nucleotides read TGTGCCAGCAGCTTAGGAGGGAAACCTCGTGAAAAACTGTTTTTT. Encoded protein: CASSLGGKPREKLFF.

The chain employs TRBV11-3 and TRBJ2-7; 8 bases are shared with TRBD2. With V trimmed by 8 bases and J by 0 bases, 6 bases remained unmatched. The germline CDR1 and CDR2 sequences are SGHNT and YENEEA. This CDR3 contains 14 residues. CDR3 DNA sequence: TGTGCCAGCGCCAGCGGGGGTGGCTCCTACGAGCAGTACTTC. Protein product: CASASGGGSYEQYF. The whole variable domain, filled in from reference TRBV11-3 and TRBJ2-7, reads EAGVVQSPRYKIIEKKQPVAFWCNPISGHNTLYWYLQNLGQGPELLIRYENEEAVDDSQLPKDRFSAERLKGVDSTLKIQPAELGDSAVYLCASASGGGSYEQYFGPGTRLTVT.

This clone was observed once. V is TRBV4-1 and J is TRBJ1-2, with 7 bases identical to TRBD1. This CDR3 is 16 amino acids long. Per the germline V gene, CDR1 is MGHRA and CDR2 is YSYEKL. V shed 4 bases and J 8 bases; nucleotides not matched to a gene: 16. The CDR3 sequence: CASSPFVTGVIRGYTF. CDR3 in DNA: TGCGCCAGCAGCCCCTTCGTTACAGGGGTCATACGGGGCTACACCTTC.

The chain recombines TRBV21-1 with TRBJ1-1. TRBV21-1 is assigned pseudogene status. This CDR3 contains 14 residues. DNA for the CDR3: TGTGCCAGCAAGGGGTCGGGGGTAGGCACTGAAGCTTTCTTT. It specifies CASKGSGVGTEAFF.

The chain uses TRBV11-3 and TRBJ1-3; D is possibly TRBD1 (6 bases). There are 15 residues in the CDR3. Trimming took off 5 bases at V and 1 base at J, with 12 bases between the two ends. CDR1 is SGHNT, CDR2 YENEEA, per germline. The CDR3 reads CASSLLGGSGNTIYF. DNA for the CDR3: TGTGCCAGCAGCCTATTAGGGGGATCTGGAAACACCATATATTTT. The full variable domain, rest sourced from reference TRBV11-3 and TRBJ1-3, is EAGVVQSPRYKIIEKKQPVAFWCNPISGHNTLYWYLQNLGQGPELLIRYENEEAVDDSQLPKDRFSAERLKGVDSTLKIQPAELGDSAVYLCASSLLGGSGNTIYFGEGSWLTVV.

This clone was picked up one time. One junction end disagrees with the germline gene, perhaps due to a read error. The CDR3 loop reads CSVQDRGVLEAFF. The CDR3 bases are TGCAGCGTTCAAGACCGGGGGGTCCTTGAAGCTTTCTTT. This chain uses TRBV29-1 with TRBJ1-1, with D perhaps TRBD1 (5 bases). CDR3 length equals 13 residues. Per the germline V gene, CDR1 is SQVTM and CDR2 is ANQGSEA. Based on the CDR3 plus reference TRBV29-1 and TRBJ1-1, the full variable domain is SAVISQKPSRDICQRGTSLTIQCQVDSQVTMMFWYRQQPGQSLTLIATANQGSEATYESGFVIDKFPISRPNLTFSTLTVSNMSPEDSSIYLCSVQDRGVLEAFFGQGTRLTVV.

V and J are TRBV6-6 and TRBJ2-1; tentative D call: TRBD2 (5 bases). V lost 0 bases, J lost 3 bases, and 9 bases lay in between. CDR3 length: 15 amino acids. The germline CDR1 and CDR2 sequences are MNHNY and SVGAGI (reference sequence). The CDR3 loop is CASSYSWGVYNEQFF. The DNA for the CDR3 is TGTGCCAGCAGTTACTCGTGGGGAGTCTACAATGAGCAGTTCTTC.

V is TRBV27 and J is TRBJ1-1; 9 bases match TRBD1. CDR3 length: 15 residues. CDR1 is MNHEY, CDR2 SMNVEV, per germline (reference sequence). V trimming: 4 bases; J trimming: 6 bases; junction bases outside the gene matches: 9. The CDR3 coding sequence is TGTGCCAGCAGTTCTAGGGGGACAGGGTGGCCTGAAGCTTTCTTT. Its protein product is CASSSRGTGWPEAFF.

The rearrangement links TRBV15 to TRBJ1-2; TRBD1 agrees at 8 bases. The CDR3 runs to 15 residues. Unmatched junction bases numbered 6, after V lost 3 bases and J lost 3 bases. The germline V gene encodes CDR1 LNHNV and CDR2 YYDKDF (reference sequence). CDR3 region: CATSRRGRGHYGYTF. The CDR3, as DNA: TGTGCCACCAGCAGGAGGGGCAGGGGGCACTATGGCTACACCTTC.